These 3 T cell receptor beta chains originate from one sample sequenced in a study of blood T cell repertoires in COVID-19. Profiled with immunoSEQ multiplex PCR; TCRdb holds only in-frame clones, not every one. The sample lists 270,000 or so clones; about 86% were seen once. Sequencing was performed on peripheral blood. The receptors were sampled from a woman aged 60-70 years with active or convalescent COVID-19.

The chain carries TRBV2 and TRBJ2-2; 11 bases match TRBD2. Trimming removed 2 bases from V and 6 bases from J; junction bases left unmatched: 17. This CDR3 contains 20 residues. Looked up from germline, CDR1 is SNHLY and CDR2 is FYNNEI. CDR3 bases: TGTGCCAGCAGTGAACCCTTTACTACGGTCCTAGCGGGGGGATCCGGGGAGCTGTTTTTT. It yields the protein CASSEPFTTVLAGGSGELFF. Full variable domain (rest looked up from reference TRBV2 and TRBJ2-2): EPEVTQTPSHQVTQMGQEVILRCVPISNHLYFYWYRQILGQKVEFLVSFYNNEISEKSEIFDDQFSVERPDGSNFTLKIRSTKLEDSAMYFCASSEPFTTVLAGGSGELFFGEGSRLTVL.

V and J are TRBV18 and TRBJ2-5; 9 bases line up with TRBD2. The V and J ends lost 1 base and 3 bases, in that order; junction bases with no gene match: 18. This CDR3 contains 20 residues. Germline lookup yields CDR1 KGHSH and CDR2 LQKENI. CDR3 amino acids: CASSPRPSGTPPVPKETQYF. The CDR3 bases are TGTGCCAGCTCACCACGTCCTAGCGGGACACCCCCAGTCCCCAAAGAGACCCAGTACTTC.

This sequence joins TRBV2 and TRBJ2-1; 7 nucleotides line up with TRBD1. Losses at the gene ends were 6 bases for V and 4 bases for J; bases not matched to a gene: 3. CDR3 length: 13 residues. Germline CDR1 and CDR2: SNHLY and FYNNEI. DNA for the CDR3: TGTGCCAGCAGCGTGGGACAGTACAATGAGCAGTTCTTC. This translates into CASSVGQYNEQFF.